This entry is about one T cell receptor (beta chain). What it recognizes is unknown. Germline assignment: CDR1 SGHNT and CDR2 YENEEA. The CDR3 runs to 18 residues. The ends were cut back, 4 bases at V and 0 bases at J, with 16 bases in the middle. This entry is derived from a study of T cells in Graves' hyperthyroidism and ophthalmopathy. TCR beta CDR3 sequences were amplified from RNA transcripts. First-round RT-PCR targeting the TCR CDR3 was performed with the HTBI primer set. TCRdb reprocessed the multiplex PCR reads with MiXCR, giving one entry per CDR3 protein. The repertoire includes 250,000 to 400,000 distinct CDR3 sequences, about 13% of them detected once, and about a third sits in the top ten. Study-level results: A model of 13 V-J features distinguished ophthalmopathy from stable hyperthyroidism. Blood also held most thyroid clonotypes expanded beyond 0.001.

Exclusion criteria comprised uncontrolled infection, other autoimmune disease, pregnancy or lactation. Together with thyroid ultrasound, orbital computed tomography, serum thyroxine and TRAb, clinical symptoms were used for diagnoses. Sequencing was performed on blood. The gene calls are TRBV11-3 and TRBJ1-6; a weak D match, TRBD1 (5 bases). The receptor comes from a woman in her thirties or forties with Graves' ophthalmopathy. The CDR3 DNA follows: TGTGCCAGCAGCTGGGCGGTTGGACACAGCTCCTATAATTCACCCCTCCACTTT. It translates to CASSWAVGHSSYNSPLHF.